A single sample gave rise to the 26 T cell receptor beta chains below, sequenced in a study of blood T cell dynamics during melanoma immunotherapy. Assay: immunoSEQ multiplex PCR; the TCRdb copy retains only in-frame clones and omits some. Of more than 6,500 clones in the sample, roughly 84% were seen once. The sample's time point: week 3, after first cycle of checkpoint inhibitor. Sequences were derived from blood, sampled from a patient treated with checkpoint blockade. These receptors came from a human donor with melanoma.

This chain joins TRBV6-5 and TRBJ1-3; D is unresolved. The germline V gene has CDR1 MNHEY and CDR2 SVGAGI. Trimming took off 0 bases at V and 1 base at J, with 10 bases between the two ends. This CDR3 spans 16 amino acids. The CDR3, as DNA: TGTGCCAGCAGTTACTCTCTCACCAATTCTGGAAACACCATATATTTT. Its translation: CASSYSLTNSGNTIYF.

CDR3 nucleotide sequence: TGTGCCAGCAGTTCCCGGACCGCGAACGGGGCCAACGTCCTGACTTTC. Its protein is CASSSRTANGANVLTF. This sequence joins TRBV2 and TRBJ2-6; D is unclear. Per germline, CDR1 SNHLY and CDR2 FYNNEI. V lost 5 bases and J 4 bases, leaving 15 bases between the germline ends. The CDR3 runs to 16 residues.

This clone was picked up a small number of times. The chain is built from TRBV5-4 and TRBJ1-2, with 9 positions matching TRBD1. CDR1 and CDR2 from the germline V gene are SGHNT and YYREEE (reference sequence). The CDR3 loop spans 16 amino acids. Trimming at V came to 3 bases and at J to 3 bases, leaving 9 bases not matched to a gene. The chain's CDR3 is CASSSLDRGSHYGYTF. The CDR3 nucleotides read TGTGCCAGCAGCTCACTAGACAGGGGGAGTCACTATGGCTACACCTTC.

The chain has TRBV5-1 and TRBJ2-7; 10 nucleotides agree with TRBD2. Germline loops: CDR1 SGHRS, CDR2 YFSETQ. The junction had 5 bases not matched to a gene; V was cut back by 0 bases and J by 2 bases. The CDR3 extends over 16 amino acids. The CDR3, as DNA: TGCGCCAGCAGCTTGGCACTAGCGGGGCCCGCCTACGAGCAGTACTTC. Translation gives CASSLALAGPAYEQYF.

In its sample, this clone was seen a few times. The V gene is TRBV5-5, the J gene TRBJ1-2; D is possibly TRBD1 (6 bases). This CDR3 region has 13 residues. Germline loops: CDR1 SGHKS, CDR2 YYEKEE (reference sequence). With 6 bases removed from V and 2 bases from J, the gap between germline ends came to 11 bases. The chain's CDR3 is CASTTGLNYGYTF. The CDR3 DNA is TGTGCCAGCACCACAGGGTTGAACTATGGCTACACCTTC.

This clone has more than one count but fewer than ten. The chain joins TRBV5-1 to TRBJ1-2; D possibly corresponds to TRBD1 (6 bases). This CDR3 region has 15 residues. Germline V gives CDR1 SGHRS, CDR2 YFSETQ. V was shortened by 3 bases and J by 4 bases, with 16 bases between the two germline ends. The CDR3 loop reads CASSSTGDPIYGYTF. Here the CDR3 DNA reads TGCGCCAGCAGCTCGACAGGCGATCCGATCTATGGCTACACCTTC.

The CDR3 sequence is CASSNPNTGELFF. The CDR3 coding sequence is TGTGCCAGTAGTAACCCGAACACCGGGGAGCTGTTTTTT. The chain uses TRBV19 and TRBJ2-2, with D hard to call. Looked up from germline, CDR1 is LNHDA and CDR2 is SQIVND (reference sequence). The CDR3 runs to 13 residues. V was trimmed by 4 bases and J by 0 bases, leaving 3 bases between them.

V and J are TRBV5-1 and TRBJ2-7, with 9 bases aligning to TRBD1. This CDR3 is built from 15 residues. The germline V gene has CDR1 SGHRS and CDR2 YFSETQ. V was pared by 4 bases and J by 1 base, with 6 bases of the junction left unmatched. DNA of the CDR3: TGCGCCAGCAGCCCTGGGACAGGGTTTTCCTACGAGCAGTACTTC. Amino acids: CASSPGTGFSYEQYF.

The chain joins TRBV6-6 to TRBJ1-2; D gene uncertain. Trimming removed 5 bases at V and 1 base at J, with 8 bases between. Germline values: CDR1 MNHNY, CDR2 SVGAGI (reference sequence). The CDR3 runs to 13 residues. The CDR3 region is CASSPSVNYGYTF. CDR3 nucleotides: TGTGCCAGCAGTCCCAGCGTTAACTATGGCTACACCTTC.

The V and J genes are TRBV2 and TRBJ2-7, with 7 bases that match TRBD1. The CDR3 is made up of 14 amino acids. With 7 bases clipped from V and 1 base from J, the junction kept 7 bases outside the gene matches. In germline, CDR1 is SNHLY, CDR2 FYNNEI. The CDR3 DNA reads TGTGCCAGCATTAAAGGGGGCCAATCCTACGAGCAGTACGTC. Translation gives CASIKGGQSYEQYV.

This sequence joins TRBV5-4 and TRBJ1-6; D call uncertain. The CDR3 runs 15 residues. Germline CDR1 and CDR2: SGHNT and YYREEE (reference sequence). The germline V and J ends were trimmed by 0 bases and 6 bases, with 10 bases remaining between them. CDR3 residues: CASSLGTMSNSPLHF. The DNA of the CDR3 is TGTGCCAGCAGCTTGGGCACGATGAGTAATTCACCCCTCCACTTT.

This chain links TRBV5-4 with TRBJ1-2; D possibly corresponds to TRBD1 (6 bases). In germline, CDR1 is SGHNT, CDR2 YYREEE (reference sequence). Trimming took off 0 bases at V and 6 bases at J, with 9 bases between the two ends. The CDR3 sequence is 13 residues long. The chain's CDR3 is CASSLDRDNGYTF. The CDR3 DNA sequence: TGTGCCAGCAGCTTGGACAGGGATAATGGCTACACCTTC.

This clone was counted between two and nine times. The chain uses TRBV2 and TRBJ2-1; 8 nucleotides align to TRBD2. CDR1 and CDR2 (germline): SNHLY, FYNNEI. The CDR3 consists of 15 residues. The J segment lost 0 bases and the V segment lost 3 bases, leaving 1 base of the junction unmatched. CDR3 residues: CASSDGTSSYNEQFF. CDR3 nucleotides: TGTGCCAGCAGTGATGGGACTAGCTCCTACAATGAGCAGTTCTTC.

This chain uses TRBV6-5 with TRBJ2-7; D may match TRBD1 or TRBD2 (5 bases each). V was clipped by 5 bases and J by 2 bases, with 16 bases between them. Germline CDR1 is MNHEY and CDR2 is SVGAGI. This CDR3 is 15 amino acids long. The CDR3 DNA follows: TGTGCCAGCAGTATATCGGGACCCGGGCCCTACGAGCAGTACTTC. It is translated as CASSISGPGPYEQYF.

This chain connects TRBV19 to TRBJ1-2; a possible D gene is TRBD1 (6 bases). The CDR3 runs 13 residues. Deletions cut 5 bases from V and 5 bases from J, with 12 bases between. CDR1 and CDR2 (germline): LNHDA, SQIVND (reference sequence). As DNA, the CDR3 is TGTGCCAGTAGTTACCGGACAGTGTATGGCTACACCTTC. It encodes CASSYRTVYGYTF.

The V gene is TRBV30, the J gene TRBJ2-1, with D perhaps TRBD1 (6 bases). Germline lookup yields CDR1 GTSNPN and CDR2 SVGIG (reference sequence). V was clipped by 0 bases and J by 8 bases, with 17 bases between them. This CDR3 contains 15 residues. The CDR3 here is CAWSVPKQGKDEQFF. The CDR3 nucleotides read TGTGCCTGGAGTGTGCCTAAGCAGGGGAAAGATGAGCAGTTCTTC.

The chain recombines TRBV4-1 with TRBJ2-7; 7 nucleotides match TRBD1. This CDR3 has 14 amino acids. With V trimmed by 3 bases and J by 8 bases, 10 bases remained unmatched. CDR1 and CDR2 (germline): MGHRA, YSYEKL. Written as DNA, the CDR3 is TGCGCCAGCAGCCATCCCAGACAGGGAAAAAAGCAGTACTTC. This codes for CASSHPRQGKKQYF.

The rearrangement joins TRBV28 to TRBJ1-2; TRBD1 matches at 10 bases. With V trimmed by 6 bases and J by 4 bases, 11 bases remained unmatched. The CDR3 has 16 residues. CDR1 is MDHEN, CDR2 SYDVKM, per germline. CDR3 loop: CASRVDRGLKGYGYTF. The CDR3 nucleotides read TGTGCCAGCAGAGTTGACAGGGGGCTCAAAGGCTATGGCTACACCTTC.

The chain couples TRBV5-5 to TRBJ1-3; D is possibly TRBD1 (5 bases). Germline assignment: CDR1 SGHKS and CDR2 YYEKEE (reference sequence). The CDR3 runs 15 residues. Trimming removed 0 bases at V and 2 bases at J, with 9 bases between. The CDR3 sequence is CASSLEPGTGNTIYF. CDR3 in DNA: TGTGCCAGCAGCTTGGAACCAGGGACTGGAAACACCATATATTTT.

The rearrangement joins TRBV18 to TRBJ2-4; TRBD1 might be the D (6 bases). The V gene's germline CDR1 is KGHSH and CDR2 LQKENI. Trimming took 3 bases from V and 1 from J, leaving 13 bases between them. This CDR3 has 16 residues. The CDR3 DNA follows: TGTGCCAGCTCACCTCAGGGGTTGAGGGCCAAAAACATTCAGTACTTC. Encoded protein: CASSPQGLRAKNIQYF.

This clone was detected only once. CDR3 in amino acids: CASSGLGVNTEAFF. CDR3 bases: TGTGCCAGCAGCGGACTAGGGGTGAACACTGAAGCTTTCTTT. The rearrangement uses TRBV9 and TRBJ1-1; TRBD1 might be the D (5 bases). V was cut by 3 bases and J by 0 bases, with 9 bases left in between. The CDR3 has 14 residues. Per germline, CDR1 SGDLS and CDR2 YYNGEE. Full variable domain (remainder filled in from reference TRBV9 and TRBJ1-1): DSGVTQTPKHLITATGQRVTLRCSPRSGDLSVYWYQQSLDQGLQFLIQYYNGEERAKGNILERFSAQQFPDLHSELNLSSLELGDSALYFCASSGLGVNTEAFFGQGTRLTVV.

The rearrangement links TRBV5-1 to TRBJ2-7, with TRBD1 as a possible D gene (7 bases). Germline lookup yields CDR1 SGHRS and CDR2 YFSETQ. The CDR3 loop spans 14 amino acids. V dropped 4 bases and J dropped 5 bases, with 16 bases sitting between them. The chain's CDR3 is CASSQYDREDEQYF. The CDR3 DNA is TGCGCCAGCAGCCAGTACGACAGGGAGGACGAGCAGTACTTC.

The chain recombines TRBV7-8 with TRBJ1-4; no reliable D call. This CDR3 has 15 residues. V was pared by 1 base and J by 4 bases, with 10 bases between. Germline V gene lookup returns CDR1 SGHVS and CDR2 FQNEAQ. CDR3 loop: CASSLVRRSNEKLFF. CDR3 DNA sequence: TGTGCCAGCAGCTTAGTTCGTAGGAGTAATGAAAAACTGTTTTTT.

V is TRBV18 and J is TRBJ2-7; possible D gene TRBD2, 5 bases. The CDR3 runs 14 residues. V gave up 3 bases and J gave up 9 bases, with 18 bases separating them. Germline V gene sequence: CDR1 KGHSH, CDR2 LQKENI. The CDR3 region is CASSPPSGFFRQYF. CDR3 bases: TGTGCCAGCTCACCGCCGAGCGGTTTTTTTAGGCAGTACTTC.

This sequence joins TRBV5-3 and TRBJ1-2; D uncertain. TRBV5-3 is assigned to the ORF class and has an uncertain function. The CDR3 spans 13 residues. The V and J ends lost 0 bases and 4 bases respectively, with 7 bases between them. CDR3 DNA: TGTGCCAGAAGCTTGGGGGTGCCCTATGGCTACACCTTC. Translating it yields CARSLGVPYGYTF.

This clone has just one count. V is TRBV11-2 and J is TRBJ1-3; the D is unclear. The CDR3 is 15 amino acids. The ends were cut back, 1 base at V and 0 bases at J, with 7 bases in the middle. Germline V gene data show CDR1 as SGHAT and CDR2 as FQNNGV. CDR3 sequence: CASSLVRSSGNTIYF. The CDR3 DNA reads TGTGCCAGCAGCTTAGTCAGGAGCTCTGGAAACACCATATATTTT.